The table lists the clone carrying this T cell receptor (beta chain) with a few counts. TCRdb passed the RT-PCR reads through MiXCR, listing each CDR3 protein once. The sample lists some 520,000 distinct CDR3 sequences, approximately 15% occurring once. The data originate from a study of response to subunit inactivated influenza vaccine. Germline CDR1 is DFQATT and CDR2 is SNEGSKA (reference sequence). The V end lost 5 bases, the J end lost 3 bases, and 19 bases lay between the germline ends. This CDR3 is built from 15 residues. This clonotype originated in a man between 50 and 69 years old who received an inactivated influenza vaccine. This chain joins TRBV20-1 and TRBJ1-1; D perhaps matches TRBD1 (6 bases). The material sequenced was CD4+ T cells sorted from PBMCs, taken about 23 months after vaccination. The CDR3 loop reads CSAYPGARGYTEAFF. Here the CDR3 DNA reads TGCAGTGCTTATCCGGGGGCCCGTGGGTACACTGAAGCTTTCTTT.